The T cell receptor beta chain under discussion was sequenced for a study of blood T cells in healthy people across ages. A second about 6 to 12 cycle PCR used barcoded and J-beta primers. In TCRdb, the 5' RACE reads were re-called with MiXCR into one record per CDR3 protein. The sample yields 910,000 or so distinct CDR3 sequences, roughly 47% seen once. The CDR3 contains 15 residues. CDR1 is DFQATT, CDR2 SNEGSKA, per germline (reference sequence). Trimming left V 4 bases short and J 7 bases short, with 21 bases between. Sample: blood. This sequence originates from a woman aged 55-70 years in good health. The chain has TRBV20-1 and TRBJ2-3; D perhaps matches TRBD2 (6 bases). This chain's CDR3 is CSAMEAGRLANTQYF. For the CDR3, the DNA is TGCAGTGCTATGGAGGCGGGGCGCCTTGCGAATACGCAGTATTTT.